This T cell receptor beta chain was identified during a study of Ad26.COV2.S vaccination and SARS-CoV-2 variants. The treatment was: around 19 received Ad26.COV2.S at low or high dose, single or two shots; about 5 received placebo; per-sample allocation not given. The samples were gathered on day 63 after the first injection of vaccine or placebo. The repertoire was sequenced with immunoSEQ multiplex PCR; TCRdb's copy has only in-frame clones and lacks some. The sample lists over 400,000 clones, roughly nine tenths occurring once. Germline lookup yields CDR1 LGHDT and CDR2 YNNKEL (reference sequence). The CDR3 has 12 residues. Trimming took off 8 bases at V and 5 bases at J, with 12 bases between the two ends.

V and J are TRBV3-1 (or the pseudogene TRBV3-2) and TRBJ2-5; D might be TRBD1 (7 bases). The receptor comes from a person between 18 and 65 years old who received the Ad26.COV2.S COVID-19 vaccine or a placebo. Sequencing used peripheral blood, obtained in a trial of Ad26.COV2.S vaccine versus placebo. In DNA, the CDR3 is TGTGCCAGCTCAGGGGGGAGTGAGACCCAGTACTTC. Encoded protein: CASSGGSETQYF.